The 5 T cell receptor beta chains presented below share a single source sample, sequenced in a study of cytotoxic CD8 clonotypes in ibrutinib-treated CLL. TCRdb's copy holds only in-frame clones and misses some; the assay was immunoSEQ multiplex PCR. The data show over 120,000 clones, with 75% to 85% seen just once and 13% held by the top ten. Sequenced here: PBMCs, sampled after 12 months of ibrutinib treatment. The receptors were gathered from a human donor with chronic lymphocytic leukemia.

This sequence joins TRBV6-5 and TRBJ2-7, with 9 bases aligning to TRBD1. This CDR3 has 15 amino acids. Trimming took 4 bases from V and 4 from J; bases not matched to a gene: 8. The germline V gene encodes CDR1 MNHEY and CDR2 SVGAGI. The CDR3 sequence is CASSSDRGGFYEQYF. In DNA, the CDR3 is TGTGCCAGCAGTTCCGACAGGGGGGGCTTTTACGAGCAGTACTTC.

The V call is TRBV2, the J call TRBJ2-1, with D possibly called TRBD1 or TRBD2 (6 bases each). Germline V gives CDR1 SNHLY, CDR2 FYNNEI. CDR3 length equals 13 residues. Trimming stripped 6 bases from V and 13 bases from J, with 19 bases between. The CDR3 nucleotides read TGTGCCAGCAGGGAGGGGAAGGGGGAATCTCAGTTCTTC. It codes for CASREGKGESQFF.

In this sample, this clone turned up once. J is TRBJ1-4 and V is TRBV25-1, with D uncertain. Germline assignment: CDR1 MGHDK and CDR2 SYGVNS. The CDR3 is made up of 16 amino acids. V dropped 8 bases and J dropped 6 bases, with 22 bases sitting between them. The CDR3 coding sequence is TGTGCCAGCGCGGAAGTAGGCCTGGGAGTGGATGAAAAACTGTTTTTT. Translating gives CASAEVGLGVDEKLFF.

The V call is TRBV11-2, the J call TRBJ2-7; unclear D gene. With 3 bases removed from V and 4 bases from J, the gap between germline ends came to 16 bases. Germline V gene sequence: CDR1 SGHAT, CDR2 FQNNGV. The CDR3 has 15 amino acids. The CDR3 here is CASSLMQALPYEQYF. The CDR3 nucleotides read TGTGCCAGCAGCTTGATGCAGGCGCTCCCTTACGAGCAGTACTTC.

This chain connects TRBV5-1 to TRBJ2-7, with unresolved D. V dropped 4 bases and J dropped 2 bases, with 10 bases sitting between them. This CDR3 comprises 13 residues. The germline V gene has CDR1 SGHRS and CDR2 YFSETQ. CDR3 nucleotides: TGCGCCAGCAGCGCTACAGAAACCTACGAGCAGTACTTC. Translation: CASSATETYEQYF.